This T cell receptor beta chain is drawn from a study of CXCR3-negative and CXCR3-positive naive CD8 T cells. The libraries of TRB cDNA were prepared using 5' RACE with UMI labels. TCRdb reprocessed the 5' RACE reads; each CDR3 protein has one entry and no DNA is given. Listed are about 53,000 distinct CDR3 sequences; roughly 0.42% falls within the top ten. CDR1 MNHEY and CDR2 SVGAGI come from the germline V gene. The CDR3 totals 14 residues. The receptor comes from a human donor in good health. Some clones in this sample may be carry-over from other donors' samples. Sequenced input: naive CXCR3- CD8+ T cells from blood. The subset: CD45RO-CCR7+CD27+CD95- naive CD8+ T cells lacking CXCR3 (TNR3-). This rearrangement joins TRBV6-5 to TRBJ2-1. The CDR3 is CASSTGGSYNEQFF.